This TCR beta chain was recorded in a study of spatial heterogeneity in lung cancer. On the study more broadly: The study observed each unique TCR and UMI combination more than ten times on average in raw reads.

As to this clonotype: This beta chain is an unintended read in a library built for alpha chains; its size means little.

Time point indicated: sample taken at primary tumor resection. Extraction of whole RNA from tumor, nontumor lung or frozen PBMC preceded unsorted sequencing. Germline assignment: CDR1 DFQATT and CDR2 SNEGSKA (reference sequence). V gave up 5 bases and J gave up 5 bases, with 12 bases separating them. The CDR3 has 12 residues. Every TCR cDNA molecule bore a unique molecular identifier. TCRdb re-called the 5' RACE reads with MiXCR, one entry per CDR3 protein. The repertoire holds 6,600 or so distinct CDR3 sequences, with under 6% as singletons. The gene calls are TRBV20-1 and TRBJ2-5, with D uncertain. This clonotype was obtained from a female donor with early-stage non-small cell lung cancer. The specimen was normal lung tissue next to the tumor, collected at surgery. DNA for the CDR3: TGCAGTGCTGCCTCGTCTCACGAGACCCAGTACTTC. It specifies CSAASSHETQYF.